This T cell receptor beta chain comes out of a study of CD8+ T cells in alopecia areata. The table lists this clone with a few counts. The V gene's germline CDR1 is SGHTA and CDR2 FQGNSA. V lost 5 bases and J 5 bases, leaving 15 bases between the germline ends. CDR3 length equals 14 residues. Indicated treatment: oral pan-JAK inhibitor, 5-10 mg twice daily. Investigators isolated RNA and reverse transcribed it into cDNA to act as the sequencing template. The method was immunoSEQ multiplex PCR; TCRdb's version includes in-frame clones alone and lacks a portion of them. The sample lists 120,000 or so clones; over 55% were seen once.

V gene TRBV7-2 combines with J gene TRBJ1-1, with a possible D match to TRBD1 (5 bases). The sample was CD4+ T cells sorted from blood, taken at week 4, from a patient treated with tofacitinib. This clonotype originated in a human donor with alopecia areata. CDR3 bases: TGTGCCAGCAGCCAGGGTAGGGCGAGAACTGAAGCTTTCTTT. Protein sequence: CASSQGRARTEAFF.